This passage covers 15 T cell receptor beta chains from one sample sequenced in a study of blood T cell repertoires in COVID-19 (dated by TCRdb to about 2020). Libraries were constructed by the immunoSEQ multiplex PCR assay. In its TCRdb copy, this immuneACCESS table keeps in-frame sequences only and misses some clones. Where compared with another copy, unresolved V genes explain less than half of these, and the others have no known cause. The sample records tens of thousands of clones, about 80% of which are singletons. The top ten clones comprise about 8.8% of the sample. Material: peripheral blood. These receptors came from an elderly man with COVID-19, enrolled during active disease.

The rearrangement uses TRBV6-2 or TRBV6-3 and TRBJ1-2; TRBD1 might be the D (5 bases). Germline CDR1 MNHEY, CDR2 SVGEGT. The CDR3 loop spans 12 amino acids. The V end was cut by 6 bases, the J end by 4 bases, with 9 bases between. CDR3 protein: CASSAGGYGYTF. The CDR3 DNA reads TGTGCCAGCAGCGCCGGGGGCTATGGCTACACCTTC.

CDR3 amino acids: CSARRARGYTF. The CDR3 DNA reads as TGCAGTGCTAGGCGGGCCCGGGGCTACACCTTC. The chain carries TRBV20-1 and TRBJ1-2; no clear D. V was pared by 3 bases and J by 8 bases, with 10 bases between. Germline CDR1 and CDR2: DFQATT and SNEGSKA (reference sequence). The CDR3 is 11 amino acids.

The rearrangement uses TRBV4-3 and TRBJ1-5; 9 nucleotides align to TRBD1. J lost 1 base, V lost 4 bases, and 5 bases had no gene match. CDR3 length equals 16 residues. The germline gives CDR1 LGHNA, CDR2 YSLEER. CDR3: CASSPDRGLSNQPQHF. In DNA form, the CDR3 reads TGCGCCAGCAGCCCGGACAGGGGATTGAGCAATCAGCCCCAGCATTTT.

The chain links TRBV19 to TRBJ1-5, with 7 bases identical to TRBD1. The CDR3 extends over 15 amino acids. The ends lost 3 bases at V and 2 bases at J; junction bases unmatched: 4. Germline V lookup: CDR1 LNHDA, CDR2 SQIVND (reference sequence). CDR3: CASSIQGVGNQPQHF. CDR3 DNA: TGTGCCAGTAGTATTCAGGGGGTTGGCAATCAGCCCCAGCATTTT.

This rearrangement joins TRBV7-8 to TRBJ1-1; 7 bases align to TRBD1. The CDR3 loop spans 17 amino acids. In germline, CDR1 is SGHVS, CDR2 FQNEAQ. Trimming at V came to 0 bases and at J to 0 bases, leaving 7 bases not matched to a gene. The CDR3 protein is CASSLALTGEMNTEAFF. In nucleotides, the CDR3 is TGTGCCAGCAGCTTAGCGCTCACAGGGGAGATGAACACTGAAGCTTTCTTT.

V gene TRBV7-9 combines with J gene TRBJ1-1; 9 positions match TRBD1. CDR1 and CDR2 from the germline V gene are SEHNR and FQNEAQ (reference sequence). Germline trimming cut 5 bases from V and 3 bases from J; bases unmatched to any gene: 7. The CDR3 runs to 15 residues. The CDR3 DNA reads as TGTGCCAGCAGCCTCCGGACAGGGGCCCACACTGAAGCTTTCTTT. Translated, it gives CASSLRTGAHTEAFF.

The chain employs TRBV7-3 and TRBJ2-1; 10 bases map to TRBD1. The length of the CDR3 is 15 residues. Trimming at V came to 1 base and at J to 9 bases, leaving 6 bases not matched to a gene. Germline V gene sequence: CDR1 SGHTA, CDR2 FQGTGA. The CDR3 bases are TGTGCCAGCAGCTTAAGAGGGACAGGGGATTCTGAGCAGTTCTTC. Amino acid sequence: CASSLRGTGDSEQFF.

The genes are TRBV5-5 and TRBJ2-1, with 16 positions matching TRBD2. The V gene end was trimmed by 0 bases and the J gene end by 8 bases; junction bases not matched to a gene: 2. The CDR3 totals 16 residues. Germline CDR1 and CDR2: SGHKS and YYEKEE (reference sequence). The CDR3 DNA reads as TGTGCCAGCAGCTTGGGGGGGACTAGCGGGAGGGATGAGCAGTTCTTC. Its translation is CASSLGGTSGRDEQFF. Complete variable domain (other parts from reference TRBV5-5 and TRBJ2-1): DAGVTQSPTHLIKTRGQQVTLRCSPISGHKSVSWYQQVLGQGPQFIFQYYEKEERGRGNFPDRFSARQFPNYSSELNVNALLLGDSALYLCASSLGGTSGRDEQFFGPGTRLTVL.

V and J are TRBV6-5 and TRBJ1-4; D is undetermined. Trimming stripped 8 bases from V and 3 bases from J, with 13 bases between. CDR3 size: 14 residues. Germline CDR1 and CDR2: MNHEY and SVGAGI. CDR3 residues: CASDQASANEKLFF. For the CDR3, the DNA is TGTGCCAGCGATCAGGCGTCGGCTAATGAAAAACTGTTTTTT.

This chain links TRBV7-2 with TRBJ2-5; TRBD2 aligns across 9 bases. The ends lost 3 bases at V and 4 bases at J; junction bases unmatched: 3. There are 14 residues in the CDR3. Germline CDR1 SGHTA, CDR2 FQGNSA. CDR3 nucleotide sequence: TGTGCCAGCAGCTTTGCGGGAGGGCCAGAGACCCAGTACTTC. This sequence encodes CASSFAGGPETQYF. Using reference TRBV7-2 and TRBJ2-5 for the parts outside the CDR3, the full variable domain is GAGVSQSPSNKVTEKGKDVELRCDPISGHTALYWYRQSLGQGLEFLIYFQGNSAPDKSGLPSDRFSAERTGGSVSTLTIQRTQQEDSAVYLCASSFAGGPETQYFGPGTRLLVL.

The rearrangement uses TRBV30 and TRBJ2-2; 12 nucleotides agree with TRBD2. Germline trimming cut 0 bases from V and 0 bases from J; bases unmatched to any gene: 2. Germline V gene sequence: CDR1 GTSNPN, CDR2 SVGIG (reference sequence). The length of the CDR3 is 17 residues. The chain's CDR3 is CAWSVASGRANTGELFF. CDR3 bases: TGTGCCTGGAGTGTGGCTAGCGGGAGGGCGAACACCGGGGAGCTGTTTTTT.

This rearrangement joins TRBV19 to TRBJ1-3; weak D call: TRBD1 (5 bases). The germline V gene encodes CDR1 LNHDA and CDR2 SQIVND (reference sequence). V lost 3 bases and J lost 2, with 14 bases in between. The CDR3 contains 16 residues. The CDR3 reads CASSIDGAATGNTIYF. In DNA, the CDR3 is TGTGCCAGTAGTATCGATGGGGCGGCTACTGGAAACACCATATATTTT.

CDR3 bases: TGTGCCAGCAGTTACTCGATAGGAGTACCCGGCTCTGGAAACACCATATATTTT. Its protein is CASSYSIGVPGSGNTIYF. The chain couples TRBV6-2 or TRBV6-3 to TRBJ1-3, with D unresolved. Germline CDR1 is MNHEY and CDR2 is SVGEGT. The CDR3 has 18 residues. The germline V and J ends were trimmed by 0 bases and 0 bases, with 15 bases remaining between them.

This clone was counted a few times. The chain employs TRBV2 and TRBJ1-1; D call uncertain. The germline V gene encodes CDR1 SNHLY and CDR2 FYNNEI. V lost 5 bases and J 8 bases, leaving 12 bases between the germline ends. This CDR3 has 12 residues. Here the CDR3 DNA reads TGTGCCAGCAGTAAGTCCCTGCGGGAAGCTTTCTTT. It codes for CASSKSLREAFF.

The chain carries TRBV27 and TRBJ1-2; tentative D call: TRBD1 (5 bases). This CDR3 has 16 residues. CDR1 is MNHEY, CDR2 SMNVEV, per germline (reference sequence). Trimming cost V 8 bases and J 3 bases, with 22 bases left between them. CDR3 bases: TGTGCCAGCTCGGAATTGGGAAGGGGATCAGACTATGGCTACACCTTC. This translates into CASSELGRGSDYGYTF.